The next 26 T cell receptor beta chains were all read from a single sample in a study of blood T cells in healthy people across ages (dated by TCRdb to the mid-2010s). To prepare the library, 5' RACE was applied. Sequencing took place on an Illumina HiSeq 2500. The second PCR ran for about 7 to 11 cycles and used a J-beta primer mix along with a sample-barcoded 5' primer. In-frame beta chains were kept once TCRdb had trimmed the public reads at Q25 with fastp and called clones with MiXCR. Entries are consolidated by CDR3 protein sequence, retaining the most common genes and DNA. This sample has about 1.4 million distinct CDR3 sequences in its table, and 55% to 75% of those were observed once. The ten top clones hold more than 6% of the sample. The sequencing sample was made of blood. These TCRs come from a man between 18 and 29 years old in good health.

This clonotype was observed a handful of times. The rearrangement uses TRBV29-1 and TRBJ2-5; D may be TRBD1 (6 bases). V was trimmed by 6 bases and J by 6 bases, leaving 11 bases between them. CDR3 length: 11 amino acids. Per germline, CDR1 SQVTM and CDR2 ANQGSEA. The CDR3 spells CSVHTGKTQYF. DNA of the CDR3: TGCAGCGTGCATACAGGGAAGACCCAGTACTTC.

V gene TRBV29-1 combines with J gene TRBJ1-2; D is ambiguous. The germline CDR1 and CDR2 sequences are SQVTM and ANQGSEA. This CDR3 has 12 amino acids. The V end lost 7 bases, the J end lost 8 bases, and 17 bases lay between the germline ends. CDR3 in amino acids: CSGPLPSGGYTF. In DNA, the CDR3 is TGCAGCGGGCCCCTGCCTTCGGGCGGCTACACCTTC.

The chain combines TRBV29-1 with TRBJ1-5; TRBD1 agrees at 9 bases. V trimming: 4 bases; J trimming: 6 bases; junction bases outside the gene matches: 10. Germline values: CDR1 SQVTM, CDR2 ANQGSEA. CDR3 length equals 15 residues. The chain's CDR3 is CSVVAAGTGSQPQHF. Written as DNA, the CDR3 is TGCAGCGTTGTGGCAGCCGGGACAGGGAGTCAGCCCCAGCATTTT.

This clonotype has a count of ten or more. This chain joins TRBV20-1 and TRBJ2-7; the match to TRBD2 covers 10 bases. V lost 0 bases, J lost 0 bases, and 5 bases stayed unmatched. CDR1 is DFQATT, CDR2 SNEGSKA, per germline (reference sequence). This CDR3 is 16 amino acids long. CDR3 amino acids: CSAREVLAGDSYEQYF. The CDR3 nucleotides read TGCAGTGCTAGAGAGGTCCTAGCGGGGGACTCCTACGAGCAGTACTTC.

The chain uses TRBV14 and TRBJ2-3; a possible D gene is TRBD1 (6 bases). From germline, CDR1 is SGHDN and CDR2 FVKESK. The length of the CDR3 is 18 residues. Trimming removed 1 base from V and 2 bases from J, with 19 bases in between. CDR3 sequence reads: CASSQVFKTGALTDTQYF. DNA of the CDR3: TGTGCCAGCAGCCAAGTTTTCAAGACAGGCGCACTCACAGATACGCAGTATTTT.

This clonotype has only one observation. The chain combines TRBV28 with TRBJ2-7; 8 positions agree with TRBD2. CDR3 length: 16 amino acids. Germline CDR1 is MDHEN and CDR2 is SYDVKM. V dropped 7 bases and J dropped 5; count of bases not matched to a gene: 16. CDR3 residues: CASNLSAGGAFHEQYF. DNA of the CDR3: TGTGCCAGCAACTTATCCGCGGGGGGCGCGTTCCACGAGCAGTACTTC.

The chain carries TRBV20-1 and TRBJ2-4; D is ambiguous. The J call may be incorrect, as the DNA end agrees better with TRBJ2-7. CDR3 length: 13 residues. The germline V gene has CDR1 DFQATT and CDR2 SNEGSKA (reference sequence). CDR3 DNA: TGCAGTGCTAGAGGGCCCCTGGTGGACGAGCAGTACTTC. This encodes CSARGPLVDEQYF.

V and J are TRBV20-1 and TRBJ2-5; D possibly corresponds to TRBD2 (5 bases). V lost 5 bases, J lost 1 base, and 23 bases lay in between. The CDR3 extends over 17 amino acids. Germline assignment: CDR1 DFQATT and CDR2 SNEGSKA (reference sequence). CDR3 protein: CSAPTFGAEESQETQYF. CDR3 nucleotides: TGCAGTGCTCCCACCTTTGGTGCGGAGGAAAGCCAAGAGACCCAGTACTTC.

The J gene is TRBJ2-2, the V gene TRBV20-1; TRBD2 might be the D (7 bases). Germline V gene sequence: CDR1 DFQATT, CDR2 SNEGSKA (reference sequence). Trimming left V 3 bases short and J 0 bases short, with 14 bases between. CDR3 size: 16 residues. CDR3 DNA: TGCAGTGCTAGTCGGCGGGGGCTATCGAACACCGGGGAGCTGTTTTTT. Translating it yields CSASRRGLSNTGELFF.

The chain uses TRBV27 and TRBJ1-2, with D maybe TRBD1 (5 bases). The CDR3 spans 14 residues. V shed 6 bases and J shed 8 bases, with 19 bases lying between them. Germline V gives CDR1 MNHEY, CDR2 SMNVEV (reference sequence). The CDR3 DNA sequence: TGTGCCAGCAGGACAATCTTAGGGGTTGGAGGCTACACCTTC. Protein: CASRTILGVGGYTF.

V gene TRBV6-5 combines with J gene TRBJ2-1; no reliable D call. Between the trimmed V and J ends, which lost 9 bases and 5 bases, there was a span of 14 bases. The CDR3 length is 13 residues. CDR1 MNHEY and CDR2 SVGAGI come from the germline V gene. The CDR3 DNA follows: TGTGCCAGTACGCGGTTGGCAAACAATGAGCAGTTCTTC. This translates into CASTRLANNEQFF.

The V gene is TRBV20-1, the J gene TRBJ2-7; unclear D gene. The CDR3 is 13 residues long. Germline CDR1 reads DFQATT; CDR2 reads SNEGSKA (reference sequence). Trimming took 4 bases from V and 3 from J, leaving 13 bases between them. Here the CDR3 reads CSATSPTDYEQYF. The DNA of the CDR3 is TGCAGTGCTACCTCACCGACGGACTACGAGCAGTACTTC.

V is TRBV11-1 and J is TRBJ2-1; 8 bases are shared with TRBD2. The end of the DNA aligns better with TRBJ2-7, so the J call may be wrong. Germline V gives CDR1 SGHAT, CDR2 FQDESV (reference sequence). The CDR3 extends over 17 amino acids. Here the CDR3 reads CASSFISSGSWYNEQYF. DNA of the CDR3: TGTGCCAGCAGCTTTATCTCCAGCGGGAGCTGGTACAATGAGCAGTACTTC.

The V gene is TRBV2, the J gene TRBJ2-5; a weak D match, TRBD1 (6 bases). The germline V and J ends were trimmed by 10 bases and 11 bases, with 20 bases remaining between them. Germline V gives CDR1 SNHLY, CDR2 FYNNEI. The CDR3 sequence is 12 residues long. CDR3: CATRQVGDEQYF. The CDR3 DNA reads TGTGCCACTAGACAGGTCGGGGATGAGCAGTACTTC.

As DNA, the CDR3 is TGTGCCATCGCGGGAGGCCAGGGGGAGACCCAGTACTTC. This sequence encodes CAIAGGQGETQYF. The gene calls are TRBV10-3 and TRBJ2-5; 8 positions match TRBD2. CDR1 is ENHRY, CDR2 SYGVKD, per germline. The CDR3 is 13 amino acids. J was trimmed by 5 bases and V by 8 bases; bases with no gene match: 7.

J is TRBJ2-2 and V is TRBV10-2; 9 bases fit TRBD1. CDR1 WSHSY and CDR2 SAAADI come from the germline V gene. J lost 5 bases, V lost 2 bases, and 3 bases had no gene match. This CDR3 has 15 residues. CDR3 in amino acids: CASSEGTGWTGELFF. The CDR3 region has the DNA TGCGCCAGCAGTGAGGGGACAGGGTGGACCGGGGAGCTGTTTTTT.

This clonotype showed up just a few times. This chain connects TRBV3-1 to TRBJ2-5; tentative D call: TRBD1 (5 bases). The CDR3 sequence is 17 residues long. CDR1 is LGHDT, CDR2 YNNKEL, per germline (reference sequence). V lost 0 bases and J lost 2, with 16 bases in between. The CDR3 coding sequence is TGTGCCAGCAGCCAAGAAACCCAGGGCGGTTGGCAAGAGACCCAGTACTTC. Translating gives CASSQETQGGWQETQYF.

The V gene is TRBV4-1, the J gene TRBJ2-1; D uncertain. Per the germline V gene, CDR1 is MGHRA and CDR2 is YSYEKL. The CDR3 is made up of 13 amino acids. The germline V and J ends were trimmed by 0 bases and 9 bases, with 9 bases remaining between them. CDR3 sequence reads: CASSQDTFGEQFF. DNA for the CDR3: TGCGCCAGCAGCCAAGACACTTTCGGTGAGCAGTTCTTC.

The chain is built from TRBV14 and TRBJ2-7, with D perhaps matching TRBD1 or TRBD2 (5 bases each). Trimming removed 0 bases from V and 3 bases from J, with 12 bases in between. The CDR3 is 15 amino acids. The V gene's germline CDR1 is SGHDN and CDR2 FVKESK. The CDR3 reads CASSQDHGAIYEQYF. For the CDR3, the DNA is TGTGCCAGCAGCCAAGACCACGGGGCGATCTACGAGCAGTACTTC.

The chain combines TRBV20-1 with TRBJ2-7; possible D gene TRBD1, 5 bases. Per the germline V gene, CDR1 is DFQATT and CDR2 is SNEGSKA (reference sequence). The CDR3 loop spans 14 amino acids. V gave up 0 bases and J gave up 0 bases, with 9 bases separating them. This chain's CDR3 is CSARDPDSSYEQYF. The CDR3 DNA sequence: TGCAGTGCTAGAGACCCAGACAGCTCCTACGAGCAGTACTTC.

This clonotype was detected a few times. The CDR3 here is CASSSPSGMAKNIQYF. CDR3 coding DNA: TGTGCCAGCAGTTCCCCTAGCGGGATGGCCAAAAACATTCAGTACTTC. The rearrangement uses TRBV12-3 or TRBV12-4 and TRBJ2-4; TRBD2 aligns across 9 bases. V lost 4 bases to trimming and J lost 1 base; unmatched junction nucleotides: 5. The CDR3 runs 16 residues.

The V call is TRBV9, the J call TRBJ2-2; D is perhaps TRBD1 (6 bases). The length of the CDR3 is 18 residues. Germline CDR1 and CDR2: SGDLS and YYNGEE. Trimming shortened V by 3 bases and J by 2 bases, and 20 bases separated the two germline ends. The CDR3 sequence: CASSAPRGKELNTGELFF. In nucleotides, the CDR3 is TGTGCCAGCAGCGCACCCAGGGGTAAGGAGCTAAACACCGGGGAGCTGTTTTTT.

This chain uses TRBV20-1 with TRBJ2-4; the D is unclear. Germline lookup yields CDR1 DFQATT and CDR2 SNEGSKA (reference sequence). This CDR3 has 14 residues. Trimming pared 0 bases from V and 7 bases from J, leaving 13 bases between. The CDR3 DNA sequence: TGCAGTGCTAGAGATCTAGAGGCCGGGAACATTCAGTACTTC. Its translation is CSARDLEAGNIQYF.

The genes are TRBV28 and TRBJ2-5; possibly TRBD2 for D (5 bases). The CDR3 is 11 amino acids. Germline V gene data show CDR1 as MDHEN and CDR2 as SYDVKM. V dropped 4 bases and J dropped 11 bases, with 11 bases sitting between them. The chain's CDR3 is CASSWKREQYF. In nucleotides, the CDR3 is TGTGCCAGCAGTTGGAAAAGGGAGCAGTACTTC.

The chain couples TRBV10-3 to TRBJ2-7; D is perhaps TRBD1 (5 bases). The CDR3 runs 13 residues. Trimming removed 4 bases from V and 5 bases from J, with 12 bases in between. Germline CDR1 and CDR2: ENHRY and SYGVKD. The CDR3 loop is CAISGIKGNEQYF. The CDR3 region has the DNA TGTGCCATCAGTGGAATTAAGGGGAACGAGCAGTACTTC.

The chain couples TRBV7-2 to TRBJ1-2; D is unclear. The CDR3 is 15 amino acids. With 5 bases removed from V and 0 bases from J, the gap between germline ends came to 13 bases. Per germline, CDR1 SGHTA and CDR2 FQGNSA. The CDR3 region is CASSPFTDTNYGYTF. CDR3 nucleotide sequence: TGTGCCAGCAGCCCCTTTACGGATACTAACTATGGCTACACCTTC.